The T cell receptor (beta chain) under discussion was sequenced for a study of blood T cells in healthy people across ages. In the study overall: For every two T cells, template switching captured about one barcoded beta molecule. Findings and caveats of the study: The percentage of naive T cells correlated strongly with TCR beta diversity. The long-lived group displayed more naive CD4+ cells, plus higher diversity, than the aged donors did.

The ends were cut back, 7 bases at V and 5 bases at J, with 14 bases in the middle. The V gene's germline CDR1 is SNHLY and CDR2 FYNNEI. The CDR3 is 13 residues long. Next came a second PCR, run for about 7 to 11 cycles, which used a sample-barcoded 5' primer along with a J-beta primer mix. Each TCR beta cDNA got a 12-nucleotide random molecular identifier. Each CDR3 protein is one row after TCRdb ran MiXCR on the 5' RACE reads. The profile covers about 1,800,000 distinct CDR3 sequences, with 28% appearing a single time and about 7.7% taken by the ten largest. This clonotype was found a few times. Its antigen remains unknown.

This receptor was identified in a woman aged 25 to 39 in good health. The chain uses TRBV2 and TRBJ2-5; TRBD1 or TRBD2 may be the D gene (5 bases each). The material sequenced was blood. The CDR3 region is CASNTGTQETQYF. The CDR3 DNA sequence: TGTGCCAGCAACACCGGGACGCAGGAGACCCAGTACTTC.